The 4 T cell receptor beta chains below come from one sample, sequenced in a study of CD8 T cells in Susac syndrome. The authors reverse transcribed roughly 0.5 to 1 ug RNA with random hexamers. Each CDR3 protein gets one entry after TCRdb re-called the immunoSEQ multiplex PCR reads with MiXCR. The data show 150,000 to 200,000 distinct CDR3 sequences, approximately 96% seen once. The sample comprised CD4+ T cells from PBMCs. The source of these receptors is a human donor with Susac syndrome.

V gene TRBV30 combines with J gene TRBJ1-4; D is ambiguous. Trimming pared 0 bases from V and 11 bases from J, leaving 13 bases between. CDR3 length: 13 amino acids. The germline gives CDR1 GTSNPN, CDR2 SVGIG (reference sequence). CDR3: CAWSVNGNLKLFF. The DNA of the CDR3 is TGTGCCTGGAGTGTAAACGGCAACTTGAAACTGTTTTTT. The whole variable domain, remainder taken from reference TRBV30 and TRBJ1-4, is SQTIHQWPATLVQPVGSPLSLECTVEGTSNPNLYWYRQAAGRGLQLLFYSVGIGQISSEVPQNLSASRPQDRQFILSSKKLLLSDSGFYLCAWSVNGNLKLFFGSGTQLSVL.

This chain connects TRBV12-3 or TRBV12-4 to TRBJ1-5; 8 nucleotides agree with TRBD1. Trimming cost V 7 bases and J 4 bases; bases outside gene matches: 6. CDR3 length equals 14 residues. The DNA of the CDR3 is TGTGCCAGCACCCGACAGGGGATTAATCAGCCCCAGCATTTT. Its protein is CASTRQGINQPQHF.

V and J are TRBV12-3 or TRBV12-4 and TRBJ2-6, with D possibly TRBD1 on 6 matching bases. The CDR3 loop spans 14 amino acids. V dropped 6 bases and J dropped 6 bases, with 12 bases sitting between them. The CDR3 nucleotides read TGTGCCAGCAGGAGAGACAGGCCGGCCAACGTCCTGACTTTC. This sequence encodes CASRRDRPANVLTF.

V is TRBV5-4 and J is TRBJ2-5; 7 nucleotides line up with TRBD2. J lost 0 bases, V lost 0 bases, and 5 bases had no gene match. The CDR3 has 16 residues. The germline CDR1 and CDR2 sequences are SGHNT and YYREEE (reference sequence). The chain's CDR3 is CASSLELAVYQETQYF. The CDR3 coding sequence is TGTGCCAGCAGCTTGGAGCTAGCGGTGTACCAAGAGACCCAGTACTTC.